The T cell receptor beta chain described here comes from a study of blood T cell repertoires in COVID-19. Details on this clone: The missing conserved phenylalanine or tryptophan at the end of this CDR3 makes a read error likely. The DNA is left out, because the CDR3 cannot be placed on it with certainty; the CDR3 is given as TCRdb lists it. Other nucleotide sequences in the sample specify the same CDR3.

The CDR3 extends over 13 residues, inclusive of both ends. The germline V gene encodes CDR1 SGHDT and CDR2 YYEEEE. In the study's own analysis: Reference gene primer amplification yielded estimated nucleated cell counts. Sequencing used immunoSEQ multiplex PCR; TCRdb keeps in-frame clones, though not all of them. The V and J calls and clone size are taken from that table; D and trimming were inferred from the DNA. The table includes fewer than 25,000 clones, 91% detected once. The sequence was collected from a woman in her sixties or seventies with active COVID-19. The chain combines TRBV5-6 with TRBJ2-7; TRBD2 is taken as the D call from the table, unchecked against the DNA. The sequencing input was peripheral blood. The CDR3 spells CASSFWGAAESVI.